This T cell receptor (beta chain) was identified during a study of blood T cell repertoires in COVID-19. Profiled with immunoSEQ multiplex PCR; TCRdb holds only in-frame clones, not every one. Among some 67,000 clones listed, around 87% were seen once. The CDR3 is 12 residues long. The J segment lost 5 bases and the V segment lost 10 bases, leaving 7 bases of the junction unmatched. Germline CDR1 MDHEN, CDR2 SYDVKM. The rearrangement uses TRBV28 and TRBJ2-5, with 7 bases fitting TRBD1. Sequenced: peripheral blood. The clonotype comes from a man aged 50 to 60 with active COVID-19. The CDR3 coding sequence is TGTGCCATCCGACAGGGCTGGGAGACCCAGTACTTC. Protein sequence: CAIRQGWETQYF.